The clone carrying this T cell receptor beta chain was seen once. This sample is drawn from a study of T cells after somatic rescue of genetic block. This CDR3 comprises 17 residues. Germline loops: CDR1 LGHNT, CDR2 FRNRAP. V lost 7 bases and J lost 0; bases outside the gene matches: 9. Here immunoSEQ multiplex PCR was the method, and the copy in TCRdb shows in-frame clones only, minus some. The data show about 15,000 clones, with about three quarters seen just once and 27% held by the top ten. The chain is built from TRBV12-5 and TRBJ1-6; 7 bases agree with TRBD1. The specimen was peripheral blood mononuclear cells (PBMCs). The source is a man aged 18 to 30. The CDR3 sequence: CASDLSDRPSYNSPLHF. The CDR3 DNA sequence: TGTGCTAGTGACTTGTCGGACAGGCCCTCCTATAATTCACCCCTCCACTTT.